Listed below are T cell receptor beta chains from one sample, sequenced in a study of Tregs in tolerant kidney transplant recipients. Libraries were prepared by immunoSEQ multiplex PCR; TCRdb keeps only in-frame clonotypes and omits some of them. The sample includes about 50,000 clones, roughly nine tenths of them seen just once. The sequences come from CD8+ T cells from blood (PBMCs), collected 12 months after the transplant. The receptors were sampled from a human patient who received a combined kidney and bone marrow transplant. Some T cells could come from the graft donor. CDR3s include the opening cysteine and the closing phenylalanine or tryptophan. The D gene is left open where the match is weak. Size is stated for part of the rows, as once, few or many counts, or as a class when the clone is expanded.

>NA|TRBV7-6|TRBJ2-3|TRBD1
TGTGCCAGCAGCGCAATGCAGGGGGCGTTAGATACGCAGTATTTT
CASSAMQGALDTQYF
>NA|TRBV5-4|TRBJ2-1|TRBD2
TGTGCCAGCAGCTTGGTTGTCCTAGCGGGGGGGAGCTCCTACAATGAGCAGTTCTTC
CASSLVVLAGGSSYNEQFF
>NA|TRBV15|TRBJ2-7|TRBD2
TGTGCCACCAGCAGATCCGGGACTAGCGACCTGGACGAGCAGTACTTC
CATSRSGTSDLDEQYF
>NA|TRBV30|TRBJ2-3|NA
TGTGCCTGGAGTGTAGCTGTGATTCCGGGCACAGATACGCAGTATTTT
CAWSVAVIPGTDTQYF
>NA|TRBV29-1|TRBJ2-1|TRBD1
TGCAGCGCCCCGGGACAGGGATACAATGAGCAGTTCTTC
CSAPGQGYNEQFF
>NA|TRBV28|TRBJ1-4|NA
TGTGCCAGCAACACAGGGATCTCGGGTTTTAATGAAAAACTGTTTTTT
CASNTGISGFNEKLFF
>NA|TRBV27|TRBJ2-1|NA
TGTGCCAGCAGCTTCGGGTACAATGAGCAGTTCTTC
CASSFGYNEQFF
>NA|TRBV9|TRBJ2-2|TRBD1
TGTGCCAGCAGGAGACAGGGGGCAGGTACCGGGGAGCTGTTTTTT
CASRRQGAGTGELFF
>NA|TRBV27|TRBJ2-7|TRBD1
TGTGCCAGCAGTTTATCGGCCGGGACAGGAAAGTCCTACGAGCAGTACTTC
CASSLSAGTGKSYEQYF
>NA|TRBV4-3|TRBJ2-7|NA
TGCGCCAGCAGCCAAGATCGCGCATCCCGCTCCTACGAGCAGTACTTC
CASSQDRASRSYEQYF
>few|TRBV7-8|TRBJ2-1|NA
TGTGCCAGCAGCTTGAGCGGGACAGGCTTCAATGAGCAGTTCTTC
CASSLSGTGFNEQFF
>few|TRBV19|TRBJ1-4|TRBD1
TGTGCCAGTAGTGCCTCCGGGACAGGGTACGAAAAACTGTTTTTT
CASSASGTGYEKLFF
>once|TRBV5-1|TRBJ1-2|TRBD1
TGCGCCAGCAGCTTGGGTGACAGGGCCTTGAGCTACACCTTC
CASSLGDRALSYTF
>NA|TRBV6-1|TRBJ2-7|NA
TGTGCCAGCAAGGGGGAGGAGCAGTACTTC
CASKGEEQYF
>once|TRBV2|TRBJ2-1|TRBD2
TGTGCCAGCAGTGGAGAGCTAGCGGGAGTGTTTAATGAGCAGTTCTTC
CASSGELAGVFNEQFF
>NA|TRBV6-5|TRBJ1-1|TRBD1
TGTGCCACCAATTCCGGACAGGTTTCGACTGAAGCTTTCTTT
CATNSGQVSTEAFF
>NA|TRBV6-5|TRBJ2-1|NA
TGTGCCAGCAGTTACTACGGCTCCTACAATGAGCAGTTCTTC
CASSYYGSYNEQFF
>NA|TRBV7-8|TRBJ2-3|TRBD1
TGTGCCAGCAGCTTTATGACAGGGCTTCCCACAGATACGCAGTATTTT
CASSFMTGLPTDTQYF
>NA|TRBV9|TRBJ2-1|TRBD2
TGTGCCAGCAGCGTATCCGGGAGGTCGAACTACAATGAGCAGTTCTTC
CASSVSGRSNYNEQFF
>NA|TRBV10-3|TRBJ2-2|NA
TGTGCCATCAGCGACGTCGCAGGGGTGGGGACAGGGGAGCTGTTTTTT
CAISDVAGVGTGELFF
>NA|TRBV6-5|TRBJ2-7|NA
TGTGCCAGCAGTTACTCCGGGACTTCCTACGAGCAGTACTTC
CASSYSGTSYEQYF
>NA|TRBV19|TRBJ2-7|TRBD1
TGTGCCAGTAGTGTGGGACAGACGAAGTACTTC
CASSVGQTKYF
>NA|TRBV7-8|TRBJ2-3|TRBD1
TGTGCCAGCAGCTTAGCGACAGGGCTCAATACGCAGTATTTT
CASSLATGLNTQYF
>NA|TRBV1|TRBJ1-1|NA
TGCACCAGCAGCCAAGATCGATCGACAGGGGACACTGAAGCTTTCTTT
CTSSQDRSTGDTEAFF
>NA|TRBV19|TRBJ2-7|NA
TGTGCCAGTAGTATATTGGGCCTCGAGCAGTACTTC
CASSILGLEQYF
>NA|TRBV7-8|TRBJ1-1|TRBD1
TGTGCCAGCAGCTTAGCGTGGACAGGGGGCACTGAAGCTTTCTTT
CASSLAWTGGTEAFF
>NA|TRBV27|TRBJ2-1|TRBD1
TGTGCCAGCAGCCCGGACAGGGTGGGAGAGCAGTTCTTC
CASSPDRVGEQFF
>NA|TRBV4-3|TRBJ1-3|TRBD1
TGCGCCAGCAGCCTGGGACAGGGGGCCTCCGGAGACACCATATATTTT
CASSLGQGASGDTIYF
>NA|TRBV4-2|TRBJ2-4|TRBD1
TGTGCCAGACAACGGAGGACAGGGAGGAGGGTCAATGCTCAGTACTTC
CARQRRTGRRVNAQYF
>many|TRBV4-1|TRBJ2-7|NA
TGCGCCAGCAGCCAAGGGACATCCATCTCCTACGAGCAGTACTTC
CASSQGTSISYEQYF
>NA|TRBV28|TRBJ2-7|NA
TGTGCCAGCAGTTTGGGAGAGAGGGAGCTGAGCGAGCAGTACTTC
CASSLGERELSEQYF
>NA|TRBV30|TRBJ2-7|TRBD1
TGTGCCTGGAGTGAGACAGGGCTGGGGGAGCAGTACTTC
CAWSETGLGEQYF
>NA|TRBV30|TRBJ1-1|NA
TGTGCCTGGAGTGCTGCGGGAAAAGGCAGAGCGAACACTGAAGCTTTCTTT
CAWSAAGKGRANTEAFF
>NA|TRBV27|TRBJ2-2|NA
TGTGCCAGCACGACCTTACAGAGCACCGGGGAGCTGTTTTTT
CASTTLQSTGELFF
>once|TRBV7-2|TRBJ2-7|TRBD1
TGTGCCAGCAGCTTAATTGGCACAGGGGCCCACGAGCAGTACTTC
CASSLIGTGAHEQYF
>NA|TRBV5-4|TRBJ2-7|TRBD2
TGTGCCAGCAGCTTGGCCGTCCTAGCGGGAGTCTTCGACGAGCAGTACTTC
CASSLAVLAGVFDEQYF
>NA|TRBV27|TRBJ2-3|NA
TGTGCCAGCCCTCGGAGGTTCGGGGGAGACACAGATACGCAGTATTTT
CASPRRFGGDTDTQYF
>NA|TRBV19|TRBJ1-6|NA
TGTGCCAGTAGTCAGGGCAGTTTTTTTAATTCCCCCCTCCACTTT
CASSQGSFFNSPLHF
>NA|TRBV4-3|TRBJ2-7|NA
TGCGCCAGCAGCCAGTTTAAGGGAGCGTACGAGCAGTACTTC
CASSQFKGAYEQYF
>NA|TRBV28|TRBJ2-7|NA
TGTGCCATCCCCTTGACGGGTCCGGGACACGGTAGGGCCTACGAGCAGTACTTC
CAIPLTGPGHGRAYEQYF
>once|TRBV7-9|TRBJ2-3|NA
TGTGCCAGCAGACTAGATCTGGATACGCAGTATTTT
CASRLDLDTQYF
>NA|TRBV7-9|TRBJ2-7|NA
TGTGCCAGCGCCGTTCTGGAGGGATTATGGTACGAGCAGTACTTC
CASAVLEGLWYEQYF
>NA|TRBV5-1|TRBJ1-5|NA
TGCGCCAGCAGCTTGGACGGGGAGGGTCAGCCCCAGCATTTT
CASSLDGEGQPQHF
>NA|TRBV19|TRBJ2-7|TRBD2
TGTGCCAGTAGTTCCGAGGGACTAGCGGGACTGCAGTACTTC
CASSSEGLAGLQYF
>NA|TRBV11-3|TRBJ2-7|NA
TGTGCCAGCAGCTTAAGGGAGGGGGAAACCTACGAGCAGTACTTC
CASSLREGETYEQYF
>once|TRBV6-5|TRBJ2-7|NA
TGTGCCAGCAGTTACTCACCCAGGTCGGCGCACTACGAGCAGTACTTC
CASSYSPRSAHYEQYF
>NA|TRBV27|TRBJ1-5|TRBD1
TGTGCCAGCAGTTTATCTGCGACAGGGACGAATCAGCCCCAGCATTTT
CASSLSATGTNQPQHF
>once|TRBV12-5|TRBJ2-2|NA
TGTGCTAGTGAGGCTAGGATAACCACCGGGGAGCTGTTTTTT
CASEARITTGELFF
>once|TRBV9|TRBJ1-3|NA
TGTGCCAGCAGCTCCGGCGGGGGGGCTGGAAACACCATATATTTT
CASSSGGGAGNTIYF
>NA|TRBV5-8|TRBJ2-3|TRBD2
TGTGCCAGCAGCTTGGGTCTAGCGGGGTACACAGATACGCAGTATTTT
CASSLGLAGYTDTQYF
>NA|TRBV29-1|TRBJ1-2|TRBD1
TGCAGCGTTGAAGATGGGGGACAGGCTTATGGCTACACCTTC
CSVEDGGQAYGYTF
>NA|TRBV19|TRBJ2-1|TRBD2
TGTGCCAGTAGTATGGCGGGAGCGGTCAATGAGCAGTTCTTC
CASSMAGAVNEQFF
>NA|TRBV27|TRBJ2-7|TRBD1
TGTGCCGTCAGGTACAACAGGGGAACCTACGAGCAGTACTTC
CAVRYNRGTYEQYF
>NA|TRBV13|TRBJ2-6|NA
TGTGCCAGCAGCTTATCAGGGGCTGGGGCCAACGTCCTGACTTTC
CASSLSGAGANVLTF
>NA|TRBV28|TRBJ2-2|TRBD1
TGTGCCAGCAGTTTATACGCAGGGGGCCCCGGGGAGCTGTTTTTT
CASSLYAGGPGELFF